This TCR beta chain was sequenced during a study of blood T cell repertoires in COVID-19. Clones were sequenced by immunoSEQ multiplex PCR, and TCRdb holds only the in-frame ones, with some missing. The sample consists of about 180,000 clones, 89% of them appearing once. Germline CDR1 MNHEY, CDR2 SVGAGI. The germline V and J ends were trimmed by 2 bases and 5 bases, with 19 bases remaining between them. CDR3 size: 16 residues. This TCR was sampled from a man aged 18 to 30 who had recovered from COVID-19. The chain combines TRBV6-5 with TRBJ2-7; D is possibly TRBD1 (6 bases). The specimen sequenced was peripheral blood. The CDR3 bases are TGTGCCAGCAGTTACCGTTACACAGGGTCGGAGGACGAGCAGTACTTC. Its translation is CASSYRYTGSEDEQYF.